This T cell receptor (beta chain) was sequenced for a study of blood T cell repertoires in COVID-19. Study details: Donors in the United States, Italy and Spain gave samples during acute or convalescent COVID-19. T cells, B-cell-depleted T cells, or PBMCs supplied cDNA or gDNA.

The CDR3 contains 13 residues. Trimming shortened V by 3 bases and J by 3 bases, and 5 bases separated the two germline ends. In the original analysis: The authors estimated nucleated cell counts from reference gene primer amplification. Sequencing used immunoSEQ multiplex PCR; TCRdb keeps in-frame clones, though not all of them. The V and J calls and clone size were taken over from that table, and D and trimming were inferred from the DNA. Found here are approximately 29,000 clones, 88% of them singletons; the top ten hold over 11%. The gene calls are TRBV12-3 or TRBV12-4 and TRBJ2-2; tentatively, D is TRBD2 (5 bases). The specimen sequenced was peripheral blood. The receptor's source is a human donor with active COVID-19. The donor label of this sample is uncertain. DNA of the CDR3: TGTGCCAGCAGTTTGAGGGACACCGGGGAGCTGTTTTTT. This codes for CASSLRDTGELFF.